This T cell receptor (beta chain) was documented in a study of monozygotic twins with inflammatory bowel disease. This CDR3 is 14 amino acids long. Per the germline V gene, CDR1 is KGHDR and CDR2 is SFDVKD. In the case of this clonotype: Its antigen is not identified.

Whole-study results and caveats: Especially where disease activity was present, IBD patients had fewer clonotypes in common with others than healthy twins did.

From the 5' RACE reads, TCRdb lists one entry per CDR3 protein and no DNA. The sample includes some 200,000 distinct CDR3 sequences. Specimen: blood. The chain recombines TRBV24-1 with TRBJ2-2. This sequence was found in a human donor with ulcerative colitis or Crohn's disease, or a healthy co-twin of an affected twin (not recorded which). CDR3 loop: CATSEGENTGELFF.